This entry features one TCR beta chain sequence. Its antigen is as yet unknown. CDR3 length: 17 residues. Trimming removed 0 bases at V and 0 bases at J, with 15 bases between. Germline values: CDR1 SGHTS, CDR2 YDEGEE. These data are taken from a study of cytomegalovirus exposure and HLA in healthy donors. The primer mix had 60 Vbeta and 13 Jbeta primers. Clones were sequenced by immunoSEQ multiplex PCR, and TCRdb holds only the in-frame ones, with some missing. The profile shows approximately 170,000 clones, 65% to 90% of them singletons. Broader study findings: Roughly uniform sequencing depth across donors was assumed, possibly incorrectly.

The source material was PBMCs. V usage is TRBV5-8 and J usage is TRBJ1-1; D might be TRBD1 (6 bases). The origin of this receptor is a male donor in good health and CMV-seronegative. CDR3 sequence: CASSLGVTGHLNTEAFF. The DNA for the CDR3 is TGTGCCAGCAGCTTGGGCGTAACGGGACACTTGAACACTGAAGCTTTCTTT.